The sequence of this TCR beta chain was determined in a study of T cell responses to AZD1222 COVID-19 vaccine. Data came from immunoSEQ multiplex PCR; TCRdb stores just in-frame clones and leaves some out. The sample records 92,000 or so clones, 70% to 90% being singletons. Source: peripheral blood, taken on day 0 of AZD1222 vaccination. The sequence was collected from an adult in good health.

CDR3 loop: CASSQDQGTNEKLFF. The CDR3, as DNA: TGTGCCAGCAGCCAAGACCAGGGGACAAATGAAAAACTGTTTTTT. The chain recombines TRBV4-2 with TRBJ1-4; TRBD1 might be the D (6 bases). CDR3 length: 15 amino acids. Germline CDR1 is LGHNA and CDR2 is YNFKEQ. Between the trimmed V and J ends, which lost 0 bases and 5 bases, there was a span of 10 bases.